Shown below are 30 T cell receptor beta chains from a single sample sequenced in a study of T cell responses to AZD1222 COVID-19 vaccine. Method: immunoSEQ multiplex PCR; TCRdb's copy keeps in-frame clones and lacks some. Among approximately 100,000 clones listed, roughly 86% were seen once. Source: peripheral blood, taken on day 0 of MenACWY control vaccination. These receptors all come from an adult in good health.

The chain employs TRBV6-5 and TRBJ1-3; D is possibly TRBD1 (6 bases). CDR1 and CDR2 from the germline V gene are MNHEY and SVGAGI. The germline V and J ends were trimmed by 7 bases and 4 bases, with 17 bases remaining between them. This CDR3 is 15 amino acids long. The CDR3 sequence is CASNTEGGFGNTIYF. The CDR3 bases are TGTGCCAGCAACACAGAGGGGGGGTTCGGAAACACCATATATTTT.

The rearrangement joins TRBV7-9 to TRBJ1-2, with TRBD1 matching over 9 bases. Germline V gene lookup returns CDR1 SEHNR and CDR2 FQNEAQ (reference sequence). J lost 5 bases, V lost 1 base, and 5 bases had no gene match. The CDR3 has 15 amino acids. In nucleotides, the CDR3 is TGTGCCAGCAGCTTAGGGGGACAGGGTTCGTATGGCTACACCTTC. Amino acid sequence: CASSLGGQGSYGYTF. The full variable domain, rest sourced from reference TRBV7-9 and TRBJ1-2, is DTGVSQNPRHKITKRGQNVTFRCDPISEHNRLYWYRQTLGQGPEFLTYFQNEAQLEKSRLLSDRFSAERPKGSFSTLEIQRTEQGDSAMYLCASSLGGQGSYGYTFGSGTRLTVV.

The chain carries TRBV28 and TRBJ2-7; possibly TRBD1 or TRBD2 for D (6 bases each). Trimming removed 7 bases at V and 5 bases at J, with 21 bases between. Looked up from germline, CDR1 is MDHEN and CDR2 is SYDVKM. The CDR3 is 15 amino acids. CDR3 nucleotide sequence: TGTGCCAGCACCTCACCGGGGGCCTCCCCGGACGAGCAGTACTTC. Translation: CASTSPGASPDEQYF.

This clone appeared a few times. V is TRBV21-1 and J is TRBJ2-5; the table names TRBD1, a call not compared with the DNA. TRBV21-1 is flagged as a pseudogene. This CDR3 has 10 amino acids. This chain's CDR3 is CASSMATQYF. CDR3 bases: TGTGCCAGCAGCATGGCGACCCAGTACTTC.

This clone appeared a single time. The rearrangement links TRBV7-9 to TRBJ2-1; 7 bases agree with TRBD2. Germline assignment: CDR1 SEHNR and CDR2 FQNEAQ (reference sequence). The length of the CDR3 is 15 residues. J was trimmed by 4 bases and V by 5 bases; bases with no gene match: 8. The CDR3 loop reads CASSPGRESYNEQFF. The DNA for the CDR3 is TGTGCCAGCAGCCCCGGGCGGGAGAGTTACAATGAGCAGTTCTTC.

The chain uses TRBV28 and TRBJ2-7; 7 bases fit TRBD1. The CDR3 contains 14 residues. CDR1 and CDR2 from the germline V gene are MDHEN and SYDVKM. After removal of 2 bases from V and 3 bases from J, the junction contained 4 bases not matched to a gene. Written as DNA, the CDR3 is TGTGCCAGCAGTTTAACAGGGGCGTTCTACGAGCAGTACTTC. Translating gives CASSLTGAFYEQYF.

V gene TRBV30 combines with J gene TRBJ2-6; a possible D gene is TRBD1 (6 bases). The V end was cut by 0 bases, the J end by 2 bases, with 20 bases between. The germline CDR1 and CDR2 sequences are GTSNPN and SVGIG (reference sequence). The CDR3 has 19 residues. CDR3 protein: CAWSVFGAGVRTGANVLTF. The CDR3 coding sequence is TGTGCCTGGAGTGTATTCGGTGCAGGGGTTAGGACTGGGGCCAACGTCCTGACTTTC.

The chain couples TRBV6-1 to TRBJ1-5, with 9 bases lining up with TRBD1. The ends lost 6 bases at V and 1 base at J; junction bases unmatched: 7. This CDR3 comprises 16 residues. Per germline, CDR1 MNHNS and CDR2 SASEGT. This CDR3 is CASREQQGASNQPQHF. The CDR3 DNA follows: TGTGCCAGCAGGGAACAACAGGGGGCCAGCAATCAGCCCCAGCATTTT.

The genes are TRBV24-1 and TRBJ1-3; no definite D call. CDR1 and CDR2 (germline): KGHDR, SFDVKD. Deletions cut 4 bases from V and 2 bases from J, with 8 bases between. The length of the CDR3 is 14 residues. The CDR3 reads CATSDPGTGNTIYF. CDR3 in DNA: TGTGCCACCAGTGACCCGGGGACTGGAAACACCATATATTTT.

CDR3: CASRKTGSNYGYTF. CDR3 in DNA: TGTGCCAGCAGAAAAACAGGGTCCAACTATGGCTACACCTTC. V gene TRBV27 combines with J gene TRBJ1-2; D might be TRBD1 (6 bases). The CDR3 contains 14 residues. Germline-derived CDR1 and CDR2 are MNHEY and SMNVEV (reference sequence). V was pared by 6 bases and J by 2 bases, with 13 bases between.

The J gene is TRBJ1-3, the V gene TRBV13, with a weak D call TRBD1 (6 bases). V lost 5 bases and J 8 bases, leaving 22 bases between the germline ends. The CDR3 runs to 16 residues. Germline CDR1 is PRHDT and CDR2 is FYEKMQ (reference sequence). The CDR3 sequence: CASSEKLDRRGDTIYF. The CDR3, as DNA: TGTGCCAGCAGCGAGAAATTAGACAGGAGGGGAGACACCATATATTTT.

The CDR3 is CASSDGWGIRSYGYTF. In nucleotides, the CDR3 is TGTGCCAGCAGCGACGGTTGGGGTATCCGGTCCTATGGCTACACCTTC. The chain is built from TRBV9 and TRBJ1-2; D is unclear. V was cut by 3 bases and J by 4 bases, with 19 bases left in between. The CDR3 has 16 residues. Germline loops: CDR1 SGDLS, CDR2 YYNGEE.

The chain joins TRBV19 to TRBJ1-5; TRBD1 is a possible D gene (6 bases). Germline CDR1 reads LNHDA; CDR2 reads SQIVND (reference sequence). The CDR3 sequence is 15 residues long. V was shortened by 7 bases and J by 6 bases, with 19 bases between the two germline ends. The CDR3 nucleotides read TGTGCCAGTACCCCTACACCCCGGGGGCTTCAGCCCCAGCATTTT. Its translation is CASTPTPRGLQPQHF. Supplemented by reference TRBV19 and TRBJ1-5, the full variable domain reads DGGITQSPKYLFRKEGQNVTLSCEQNLNHDAMYWYRQDPGQGLRLIYYSQIVNDFQKGDIAEGYSVSREKKESFPLTVTSAQKNPTAFYLCASTPTPRGLQPQHFGDGTRLSIL.

This chain joins TRBV7-8 and TRBJ1-2; D unresolved. The germline gives CDR1 SGHVS, CDR2 FQNEAQ. V was trimmed by 1 base and J by 4 bases, leaving 10 bases between them. The CDR3 is made up of 14 amino acids. The CDR3 coding sequence is TGTGCCAGCAGCTTAGTCAACAGCGGCTATGGCTACACCTTC. The encoded protein is CASSLVNSGYGYTF.

The chain is built from TRBV18 and TRBJ2-4, with a possible D match to TRBD2 (6 bases). Trimming shortened V by 3 bases and J by 0 bases, and 15 bases separated the two germline ends. Per the germline V gene, CDR1 is KGHSH and CDR2 is LQKENI. The CDR3 is made up of 17 amino acids. CDR3 DNA sequence: TGTGCCAGCTCACCCGGCGGGGCAGGTGGAGCCAAAAACATTCAGTACTTC. Its translation is CASSPGGAGGAKNIQYF.

The chain couples TRBV19 to TRBJ1-4, with D unresolved. Germline V gene data show CDR1 as LNHDA and CDR2 as SQIVND (reference sequence). The germline V and J ends were trimmed by 0 bases and 8 bases, with 4 bases remaining between them. This CDR3 has 12 residues. The DNA of the CDR3 is TGTGCCAGTAGTATAGATCAGGAAAAACTGTTTTTT. Translation gives CASSIDQEKLFF.

The rearrangement links TRBV7-9 to TRBJ2-7; D could derive from TRBD1 or TRBD2 (5 bases each). Trimming cost V 4 bases and J 6 bases, with 13 bases left between them. This CDR3 contains 13 residues. The germline V gene has CDR1 SEHNR and CDR2 FQNEAQ (reference sequence). The CDR3: CASSYWGSVEQYF. DNA for the CDR3: TGTGCCAGCAGCTACTGGGGGTCCGTCGAGCAGTACTTC. Looking up the rest from reference TRBV7-9 and TRBJ2-7 gives the full variable domain: DTGVSQNPRHKITKRGQNVTFRCDPISEHNRLYWYRQTLGQGPEFLTYFQNEAQLEKSRLLSDRFSAERPKGSFSTLEIQRTEQGDSAMYLCASSYWGSVEQYFGPGTRLTVT.

This clone was counted a single time. The chain has TRBV30 and TRBJ1-2; the D is unclear. From germline, CDR1 is GTSNPN and CDR2 SVGIG (reference sequence). This CDR3 region has 11 residues. The ends were cut back, 0 bases at V and 8 bases at J, with 7 bases in the middle. CDR3 region: CAWSVLAGYTF. The CDR3 DNA reads TGTGCCTGGAGTGTACTAGCCGGCTACACCTTC.

This clone was seen more than once but under ten times. The V gene is TRBV13, the J gene TRBJ1-6; D remains ambiguous. Per germline, CDR1 PRHDT and CDR2 FYEKMQ (reference sequence). The CDR3 runs 14 residues. The V and J ends lost 2 bases and 8 bases respectively, with 10 bases between them. This chain's CDR3 is CASSLKLLDSPLHF. DNA of the CDR3: TGTGCCAGCAGCTTAAAATTGCTGGATTCACCCCTCCACTTT.

The chain links TRBV2 to TRBJ2-1, with D perhaps matching TRBD1 or TRBD2 (5 bases each). The CDR3 loop spans 12 amino acids. Trimming removed 6 bases at V and 14 bases at J, with 17 bases between. CDR1 is SNHLY, CDR2 FYNNEI, per germline. CDR3 residues: CASSQSGTREFF. The CDR3 bases are TGTGCCAGCAGCCAATCCGGGACGCGGGAGTTCTTC.

The gene calls are TRBV2 and TRBJ1-6; D unclear. The V and J ends lost 8 bases and 4 bases respectively, with 12 bases between them. The CDR3 runs to 14 residues. The germline V gene has CDR1 SNHLY and CDR2 FYNNEI. CDR3 sequence reads: CASSLPPYNSPLHF. DNA of the CDR3: TGTGCCAGCTCCCTTCCCCCTTATAATTCACCCCTCCACTTT.

The chain uses TRBV2 and TRBJ2-7, with 10 positions matching TRBD1. This CDR3 has 17 residues. From germline, CDR1 is SNHLY and CDR2 FYNNEI. Trimming took 4 bases from V and 2 from J; bases not matched to a gene: 11. In DNA, the CDR3 is TGTGCCAGCAGTGTAGGTTGGGGACAGGGGTCAGCCTACGAGCAGTACTTC. Translated, it gives CASSVGWGQGSAYEQYF.

The chain links TRBV30 to TRBJ2-7, with 12 positions matching TRBD2. With 8 bases clipped from V and 2 bases from J, the junction kept 4 bases outside the gene matches. CDR1 and CDR2 (germline): GTSNPN, SVGIG (reference sequence). The CDR3 extends over 13 amino acids. For the CDR3, the DNA is TGTGCCGGGACTAGCGGGCCGACCTACGAGCAGTACTTC. Translation: CAGTSGPTYEQYF.

V and J are TRBV5-1 and TRBJ1-3; D gene uncertain. V shed 4 bases and J shed 0 bases, with 14 bases lying between them. CDR3 length: 16 residues. The germline CDR1 and CDR2 sequences are SGHRS and YFSETQ. The CDR3 DNA reads as TGCGCCAGCAGCCTATCCCCTGCGACCTCTGGAAACACCATATATTTT. It specifies CASSLSPATSGNTIYF. The entire variable domain, with the rest obtained from reference TRBV5-1 and TRBJ1-3, is as follows: KAGVTQTPRYLIKTRGQQVTLSCSPISGHRSVSWYQQTPGQGLQFLFEYFSETQRNKGNFPGRFSGRQFSNSRSEMNVSTLELGDSALYLCASSLSPATSGNTIYFGEGSWLTVV.

This clone occurred a few times. The chain recombines TRBV4-2 with TRBJ1-2, with 8 nucleotides matching TRBD1. Per germline, CDR1 LGHNA and CDR2 YNFKEQ. The CDR3 loop spans 15 amino acids. Losses at the gene ends were 4 bases for V and 4 bases for J; bases not matched to a gene: 8. In nucleotides, the CDR3 is TGTGCCAGCAGCCCCTATGGACAGGGCGGCTATGGCTACACCTTC. Amino acid sequence: CASSPYGQGGYGYTF.

The genes are TRBV29-1 and TRBJ1-4; a weak D match, TRBD1 (5 bases). V gave up 6 bases and J gave up 8 bases, with 16 bases separating them. This CDR3 has 13 residues. CDR1 is SQVTM, CDR2 ANQGSEA, per germline. The DNA of the CDR3 is TGCAGCGTCGAGCAGGGTTCGCGCGAAAAACTGTTTTTT. Encoded protein: CSVEQGSREKLFF.

The chain links TRBV13 to TRBJ1-3, with 10 bases matching TRBD1. Germline CDR1 PRHDT, CDR2 FYEKMQ (reference sequence). V gave up 5 bases and J gave up 4 bases; unmatched junction bases: 5. The CDR3 extends over 15 amino acids. The CDR3 loop reads CASSQRTGGGNTIYF. CDR3 nucleotides: TGTGCCAGCAGCCAACGGACAGGGGGAGGAAACACCATATATTTT.

The V and J genes are TRBV7-2 and TRBJ1-2, with 10 bases lining up with TRBD1. Germline CDR1 and CDR2: SGHTA and FQGNSA. V shed 3 bases and J 3 bases; nucleotides not matched to a gene: 16. This CDR3 contains 19 residues. Here the CDR3 reads CASSLPRDRGVGSDYGYTF. In nucleotides, the CDR3 is TGTGCCAGCAGCTTGCCCCGGGACAGGGGAGTAGGTAGTGACTATGGCTACACCTTC.

The genes are TRBV4-1 and TRBJ2-7; possible D gene TRBD1, 5 bases. The germline CDR1 and CDR2 sequences are MGHRA and YSYEKL. V was shortened by 0 bases and J by 2 bases, with 11 bases between the two germline ends. The CDR3 is made up of 15 amino acids. The CDR3 is CASSQDARATYEQYF. In nucleotides, the CDR3 is TGCGCCAGCAGCCAAGACGCCAGGGCCACCTACGAGCAGTACTTC.

The chain recombines TRBV2 with TRBJ2-3; TRBD2 matches 9 bases. V shed 1 base, J shed 2 bases, and the junction held 19 bases outside the gene matches. There are 21 residues in the CDR3. The germline CDR1 and CDR2 sequences are SNHLY and FYNNEI. The CDR3, as DNA: TGTGCCAGCAGTGAAGTTGGAGGGAGTTGGGGGCTAGCGGGATTCACAGATACGCAGTATTTT. Amino acid sequence: CASSEVGGSWGLAGFTDTQYF.